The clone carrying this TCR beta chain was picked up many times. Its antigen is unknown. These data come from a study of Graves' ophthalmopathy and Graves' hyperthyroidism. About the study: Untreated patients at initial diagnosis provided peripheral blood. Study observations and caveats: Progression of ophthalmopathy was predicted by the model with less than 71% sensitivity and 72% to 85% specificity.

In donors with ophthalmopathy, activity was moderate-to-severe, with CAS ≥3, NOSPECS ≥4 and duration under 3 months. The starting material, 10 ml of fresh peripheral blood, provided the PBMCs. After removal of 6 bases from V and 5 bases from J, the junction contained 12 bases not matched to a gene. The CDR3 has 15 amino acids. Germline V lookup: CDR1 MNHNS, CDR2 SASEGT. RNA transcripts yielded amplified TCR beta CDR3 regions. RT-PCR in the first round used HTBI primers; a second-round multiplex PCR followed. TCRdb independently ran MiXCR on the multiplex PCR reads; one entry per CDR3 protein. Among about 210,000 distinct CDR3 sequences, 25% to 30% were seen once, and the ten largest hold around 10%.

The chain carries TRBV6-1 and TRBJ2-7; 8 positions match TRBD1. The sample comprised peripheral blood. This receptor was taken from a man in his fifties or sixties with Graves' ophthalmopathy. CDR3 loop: CASSDEDRVAHEQYF. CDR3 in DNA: TGTGCCAGCAGCGATGAGGACAGGGTGGCTCACGAGCAGTACTTC.